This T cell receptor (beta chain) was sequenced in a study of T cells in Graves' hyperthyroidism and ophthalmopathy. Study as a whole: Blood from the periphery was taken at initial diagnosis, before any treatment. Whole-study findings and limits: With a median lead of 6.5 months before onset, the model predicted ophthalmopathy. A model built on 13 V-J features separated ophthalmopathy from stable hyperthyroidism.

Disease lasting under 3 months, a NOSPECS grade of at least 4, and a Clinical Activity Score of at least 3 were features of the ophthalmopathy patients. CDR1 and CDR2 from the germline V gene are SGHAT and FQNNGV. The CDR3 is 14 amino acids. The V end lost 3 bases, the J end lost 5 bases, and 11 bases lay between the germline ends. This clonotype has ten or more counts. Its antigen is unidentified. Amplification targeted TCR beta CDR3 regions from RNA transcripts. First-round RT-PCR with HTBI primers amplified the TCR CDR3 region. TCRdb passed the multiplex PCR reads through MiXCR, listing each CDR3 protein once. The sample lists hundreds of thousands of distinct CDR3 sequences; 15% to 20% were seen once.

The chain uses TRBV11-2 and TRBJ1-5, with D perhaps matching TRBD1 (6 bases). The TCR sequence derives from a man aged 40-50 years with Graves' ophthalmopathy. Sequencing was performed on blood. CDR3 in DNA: TGTGCCAGCAGCTTCCAAGCAGGGGATCAGCCCCAGCATTTT. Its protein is CASSFQAGDQPQHF. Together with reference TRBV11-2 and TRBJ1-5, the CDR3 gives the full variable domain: EAGVAQSPRYKIIEKRQSVAFWCNPISGHATLYWYQQILGQGPKLLIQFQNNGVVDDSQLPKDRFSAERLKGVDSTLKIQPAKLEDSAVYLCASSFQAGDQPQHFGDGTRLSIL.